These 10 T cell receptor beta chains share one sample of origin, sequenced in a study of T cell responses to AZD1222 COVID-19 vaccine. The protocol was immunoSEQ multiplex PCR, while the TCRdb copy is restricted to in-frame clones and leaves out a portion. This table has about 64,000 clones, roughly 80% appearing once. The source material was peripheral blood, sampled 28 days after the second AZD1222 dose. The source is an adult who received the AZD1222 COVID-19 vaccine.

V usage is TRBV6-5 and J usage is TRBJ1-4; D may be TRBD1 (6 bases). The CDR3 totals 15 residues. Trimming cost V 4 bases and J 7 bases, with 16 bases left between them. Germline assignment: CDR1 MNHEY and CDR2 SVGAGI. Written as DNA, the CDR3 is TGTGCCAGCAGTTCTAACAGGGTAGGGAGTGAAAAACTGTTTTTT. Translation gives CASSSNRVGSEKLFF.

The V gene is TRBV3-1 (or the pseudogene TRBV3-2), the J gene TRBJ2-7; no definite D call. The CDR3 is made up of 12 amino acids. Germline V CDR1 and CDR2: LGHDT, YNNKEL (reference sequence). V dropped 2 bases and J dropped 2 bases, with 4 bases sitting between them. This CDR3 is CASSQSAYEQYF. The CDR3 coding sequence is TGTGCCAGCAGCCAATCAGCCTACGAGCAGTACTTC.

The rearrangement joins TRBV4-3 to TRBJ1-2; D unresolved. Trimming took 4 bases from V and 1 from J, leaving 7 bases between them. This CDR3 has 13 amino acids. CDR1 and CDR2 from the germline V gene are LGHNA and YSLEER. CDR3 coding DNA: TGCGCCAGCAGCCCAGTTGTTAACTATGGCTACACCTTC. Amino acids: CASSPVVNYGYTF.

This clone was counted between two and nine times. This chain connects TRBV18 to TRBJ1-2; 10 bases line up with TRBD1. V lost 6 bases and J lost 1; bases outside the gene matches: 17. CDR3 length: 19 residues. The V gene's germline CDR1 is KGHSH and CDR2 LQKENI. As DNA, the CDR3 is TGTGCCAGCTCTCCGAATACCCGGGACAGGGGTGTCGTTAACTATGGCTACACCTTC. Amino acids: CASSPNTRDRGVVNYGYTF.

The rearrangement uses TRBV30 and TRBJ1-3; D is uncertain. V lost 1 base and J 7 bases, leaving 8 bases between the germline ends. CDR1 and CDR2 (germline): GTSNPN, SVGIG (reference sequence). CDR3 length: 12 residues. The CDR3 DNA is TGTGCCTGGAGTGCGGGCGGGAACACCATATATTTT. It codes for CAWSAGGNTIYF.

The chain has TRBV7-9 and TRBJ1-3; D unclear. This CDR3 has 13 amino acids. Trimming took 8 bases from V and 3 from J, leaving 11 bases between them. The germline CDR1 and CDR2 sequences are SEHNR and FQNEAQ (reference sequence). The CDR3 DNA is TGTGCCAGCGTCCCGGGAGGTGGAAACACCATATATTTT. It translates to CASVPGGGNTIYF. The full variable domain, its missing parts supplied by reference TRBV7-9 and TRBJ1-3, is DTGVSQNPRHKITKRGQNVTFRCDPISEHNRLYWYRQTLGQGPEFLTYFQNEAQLEKSRLLSDRFSAERPKGSFSTLEIQRTEQGDSAMYLCASVPGGGNTIYFGEGSWLTVV.

The chain employs TRBV6-2 or TRBV6-3 and TRBJ2-1; TRBD2 matches 13 bases. The CDR3 runs 19 residues. V lost 6 bases and J lost 2; bases outside the gene matches: 13. Per germline, CDR1 MNHEY and CDR2 SVGEGT. The CDR3 region has the DNA TGTGCCAGCAGCGGCAGTCCGGGACTAGCGGGGTCTACCTACAATGAGCAGTTCTTC. Protein: CASSGSPGLAGSTYNEQFF.

V gene TRBV29-1 combines with J gene TRBJ1-6; 9 bases map to TRBD1. The length of the CDR3 is 14 residues. The ends lost 5 bases at V and 7 bases at J; junction bases unmatched: 6. CDR1 is SQVTM and CDR2 is ANQGSEA in the germline V gene. This CDR3 is CSVTTGTGNSPLHF. CDR3 DNA: TGCAGCGTTACCACCGGGACAGGGAATTCACCCCTCCACTTT.

The V call is TRBV27, the J call TRBJ1-6, with 8 bases lining up with TRBD1. J gave up 13 bases and V 2 bases, and 10 bases lay outside the gene matches. Looked up from germline, CDR1 is MNHEY and CDR2 is SMNVEV (reference sequence). The CDR3 loop spans 15 amino acids. For the CDR3, the DNA is TGTGCCAGCAGTTTAGGAGCAGGGGGCGGATGGCCCCTCCACTTT. Translated: CASSLGAGGGWPLHF.

The chain uses TRBV27 and TRBJ2-3; D is unclear. Germline loops: CDR1 MNHEY, CDR2 SMNVEV (reference sequence). V lost 3 bases, J lost 3 bases, and 13 bases lay in between. This CDR3 has 15 amino acids. This chain's CDR3 is CASSLYGYATDTQYF. For the CDR3, the DNA is TGTGCCAGCAGTTTGTACGGGTACGCGACAGATACGCAGTATTTT.